This T cell receptor (beta chain) was retrieved from a study of cytomegalovirus exposure and HLA in healthy donors. General observations from the study: A list of roughly 160 TCR beta chains associated with cytomegalovirus was given.

About this clone: No antigen is known for it.

The primer mix had 60 Vbeta and 13 Jbeta primers. Here immunoSEQ multiplex PCR was the method, and the copy in TCRdb shows in-frame clones only, minus some. The table shows roughly 180,000 clones, with roughly 82% occurring only once. This CDR3 is 11 amino acids long. Looked up from germline, CDR1 is SQVTM and CDR2 is ANQGSEA. The J segment lost 10 bases and the V segment lost 4 bases, leaving 4 bases of the junction unmatched. The sample taken for sequencing was PBMCs. The receptor was isolated from a man between 35 and 55 years old in good health and CMV-seronegative. The V call is TRBV29-1, the J call TRBJ1-1; 9 bases are a match to TRBD1. The CDR3 sequence is CSVGDRVIAFF. The DNA of the CDR3 is TGCAGCGTTGGGGACAGGGTGATAGCTTTCTTT.